Here is one T cell receptor (beta chain) with its context. Its antigen is not identified. This specimen belongs to a study of a mutant IDH1 vaccine in newly diagnosed glioma. Across the whole study: In weeks 1, 3, 5, 7, 11, 15, 19 and 23, patients were vaccinated. Most had both radiotherapy and temozolomide beforehand; others had only one.

The CDR3 runs to 13 residues. With 0 bases removed from V and 4 bases from J, the gap between germline ends came to 8 bases. Germline assignment: CDR1 SGHRS and CDR2 YFSETQ. Specified time point: week 5, during vaccination. The investigators gave 300 ug of mutant IDH1 20-mer peptide in each vaccine dose, together with topical imiquimod. Assay: immunoSEQ multiplex PCR; the TCRdb copy retains only in-frame clones and omits some. Altogether 25,000 to 30,000 clones are present, roughly 90% being singletons, with the ten largest covering more than 15%. This chain uses TRBV5-1 with TRBJ2-7; D is uncertain. The source was PBMCs, collected from a glioma patient whose treatment included an IDH1 peptide vaccine. This TCR was recovered from a man between 18 and 35 years old with glioma. The DNA of the CDR3 is TGCGCCAGCAGCTTGGAGTCTGTGTACGAGCAGTACTTC. This encodes CASSLESVYEQYF.